The 8 T cell receptor beta chains reported below all come from one sample, sequenced in a study of sequential checkpoint blockade in melanoma. Treatment given: randomized to nivolumab then ipilimumab (arm A) or the reverse (arm B). Produced via immunoSEQ multiplex PCR; TCRdb's table is partial and in-frame only. The sample contains fewer than 7,500 clones, 70% to 80% of which appear only once. Sequenced material: CD8+ T cells sorted from blood (inferred from file names), taken from a patient given nivolumab and ipilimumab in sequence. Every receptor here comes from a human donor with melanoma.

The rearrangement joins TRBV11-3 to TRBJ2-1, with 8 bases lining up with TRBD1. The germline V gene encodes CDR1 SGHNT and CDR2 YENEEA. This CDR3 has 14 residues. V trimming: 2 bases; J trimming: 8 bases; junction bases outside the gene matches: 5. CDR3 sequence: CASSLTGGSHEQFF. CDR3 DNA: TGTGCCAGCAGCTTAACAGGGGGTAGCCATGAGCAGTTCTTC. The whole variable domain, filled in from reference TRBV11-3 and TRBJ2-1, reads EAGVVQSPRYKIIEKKQPVAFWCNPISGHNTLYWYLQNLGQGPELLIRYENEEAVDDSQLPKDRFSAERLKGVDSTLKIQPAELGDSAVYLCASSLTGGSHEQFFGPGTRLTVL.

The J gene is TRBJ2-6, the V gene TRBV21-1; no DNA check was done on the table's D call, TRBD1. TRBV21-1 represents a pseudogene. The CDR3 totals 20 residues. The CDR3 DNA sequence: TGTGCCAGCAGCAAAGTTGGGCTGACAGGGGAAACCTCTGGGGCCAACGTCCTGACTTTC. Translation gives CASSKVGLTGETSGANVLTF.

The V and J genes are TRBV30 and TRBJ2-5; 7 positions match TRBD2. Germline CDR1 GTSNPN, CDR2 SVGIG (reference sequence). J was trimmed by 3 bases and V by 1 base; bases with no gene match: 2. This CDR3 is built from 13 residues. For the CDR3, the DNA is TGTGCCTGGAGTGCTCTAGCGGAAGAGACCCAGTACTTC. Its protein product is CAWSALAEETQYF.

This chain connects TRBV6-6 to TRBJ1-5; D perhaps matches TRBD1 (6 bases). Germline CDR1 and CDR2: MNHNY and SVGAGI (reference sequence). V was clipped by 2 bases and J by 4 bases, with 12 bases between them. CDR3 length: 15 residues. The CDR3 sequence is CASSYRDIGNQPQHF. Written as DNA, the CDR3 is TGTGCCAGCAGTTACCGGGACATAGGGAATCAGCCCCAGCATTTT.

J is TRBJ1-1 and V is TRBV4-1, with TRBD1 identical over 7 bases. Germline lookup yields CDR1 MGHRA and CDR2 YSYEKL. J lost 11 bases, V lost 4 bases, and 10 bases had no gene match. This CDR3 has 13 residues. CDR3 sequence reads: CASSPSRGRGAFF. CDR3 coding DNA: TGCGCCAGCAGCCCTTCAAGGGGGCGCGGGGCTTTCTTT.

The chain joins TRBV4-1 to TRBJ2-4, with 8 positions matching TRBD2. J lost 8 bases, V lost 1 base, and 4 bases had no gene match. The germline V gene encodes CDR1 MGHRA and CDR2 YSYEKL. This CDR3 spans 14 amino acids. CDR3 DNA sequence: TGCGCCAGCAGCCAAGTACGGGAGGGGTACATTCAGTACTTC. Its protein product is CASSQVREGYIQYF.

The J gene is TRBJ2-5, the V gene TRBV7-9; 9 nucleotides align to TRBD1. The J call may be mistaken, given a closer DNA end match to TRBJ2-7. CDR1 is SEHNR and CDR2 is FQNEAQ in the germline V gene (reference sequence). The CDR3 contains 12 residues. CDR3 residues: CASNRDRDEQYF. DNA of the CDR3: TGTGCCAGCAACCGGGACAGGGACGAGCAGTACTTC.

The chain recombines TRBV5-1 with TRBJ2-7; TRBD2 aligns across 10 bases. V shed 1 base, J shed 5 bases, and the junction held 12 bases outside the gene matches. There are 17 residues in the CDR3. The V gene's germline CDR1 is SGHRS and CDR2 YFSETQ. CDR3 protein: CASSLYGYSGRYDEQYF. CDR3 sequence (DNA): TGCGCCAGCAGCTTGTATGGCTATAGCGGGAGGTACGACGAGCAGTACTTC.